This T cell receptor beta chain stems from a study of blood T cell repertoires in COVID-19. About the research overall: COVID-19 samples from acute and convalescent phases originated in the United States, Italy and Spain. T cells, B-cell-depleted T cells, or PBMCs provided the cDNA or gDNA that served as material.

The authors' processing: Amplification from reference gene primers served as the basis for estimated nucleated cell counts. Produced via immunoSEQ multiplex PCR; TCRdb's table is partial and in-frame only. That table supplies the V and J calls and clone size; D and trimming were determined from the DNA. Seen here are 150,000 to 200,000 clones, about 83% observed once, and the top ten hold less than 3.5%. The germline gives CDR1 MNHNY, CDR2 SVGAGI (reference sequence). This CDR3 is built from 14 residues. V was shortened by 0 bases and J by 2 bases, with 6 bases between the two germline ends. Across over 20 US areas, participants ranged in age from about 18 to 90 years.

The chain employs TRBV6-6 and TRBJ2-3; D not resolved. This TCR was recovered from a woman aged 30 to 39 who had been exposed to COVID-19. The sequenced material came from PBMCs or T cells enriched from blood (not recorded which). CDR3 sequence (DNA): TGTGCCAGCAGTTACTCACAGAACACAGATACGCAGTATTTT. This codes for CASSYSQNTDTQYF.